This T cell receptor beta chain was retrieved from a study of cytomegalovirus exposure and HLA in healthy donors (TCRdb year 2017). With regard to the full study: In an earlier analysis of several hundred of the donors, approximately 260 Gb of sequence data and 120 million or so unique TCR beta sequences from some 170 million T cells were reported. An early release covering roughly 600 HLA-typed donors comprised roughly 300 gigabases of sequencing data and around 80 million unique TCR sequences. The genetic ancestry cluster associated with self-reported Caucasian donors included 70% to 85% of the 300 to 400 genotyped donors. The study aimed to test whether cataloging public T cell receptors could reveal signatures of past pathogen exposure. The study profiled the T cell repertoires of about 720 subjects by immunosequencing and related them to cytomegalovirus serostatus. Along with the approximately 600-subject first cohort, a separate validation cohort of over 90 different subjects was used. To predict cytomegalovirus infection status, the study combined high-throughput TCR immunosequencing, statistical association of individual TCRs with disease status, and machine learning. A later analysis re-examined previously published TCR beta repertoires from more than 650 donors and added high-resolution HLA genotyping to investigate patterns of TCR occurrence. Rather than drawing on any new phenotypic data, the later analysis identified candidate immune exposures from TCR beta sequences and the way those sequences occurred across donors. To decide whether each TCR beta V gene segment behaved as functional or pseudogenic, an earlier analysis of 587 of the donors relied on high-throughput TCR beta sequencing. Donor age, sex, ethnicity and CMV serostatus were collected together with the repertoire data. In a later genetic analysis, genome-wide SNP genotypes for about 65% of the 666 donors were used, and that subset was treated as a discovery cohort. All discovery cohort repertoires had been generated using a single sequencing platform. Both class I and class II loci were covered by HLA typing, at four-digit resolution. Typing coverage differed by locus: A, B, C, DRB1 and DQB1 were typed in about 629-630 donors, DQA1 in roughly 510, DPA1 in 606, and DPB1 in just under 480. Roughly five DR-DQ haplotypes were handled as single units for association and clustering, since linkage in the cohort was strong. Among about 390 genotyped donors of the cohort, an average of around 240,000 unique TCR beta nucleotide sequences were sequenced per donor, roughly 20% of them non-productive. Broad study findings and their caveats: The presence/absence analyses assumed that sequencing depth was roughly uniform across donors, and that assumption may not be true. Cytomegalovirus status was reported to be diagnosed by the classifier with high specificity and sensitivity in both the original and validation cohorts. Several of the top co-occurrence clusters appeared to be linked to parvovirus B19, influenza, CMV and Epstein-Barr virus, according to a later analysis. In a later analysis, most CMV-associated TCR beta chains were found to appear HLA-restricted, with HLA associations seemingly driven largely by CMV exposure. According to the authors, the approach could potentially be generalized to other disease states and immunological phenotypes. An earlier analysis of approximately 600 of the donors showed that most TCR beta V segments appeared in productive rearrangements either about 87% or about 30% of the time, which broadly matched IMGT annotations. While some public TCRs were present in many individuals, most TCR sequences turned up only very rarely across donors. In a later analysis, HLA-associated TCR beta chains showed more clonal expansion and lower generation probabilities than non-associated chains that were equally common. In a later genetic analysis, a missense DCLRE1C variant was associated with V-gene and J-gene trimming of TCR beta chains, and the association was replicated in an independent cohort. Because the 87-base-pair reads could not distinguish some IMGT-functional V segments, including TRBV6-2 and TRBV6-3, those segments were excluded. A further reported finding was that TCR beta sequences accurately predicted the HLA-A and HLA-B alleles for most subjects in the first cohort. Assigning TCR associations to individual alleles was difficult when HLA alleles, especially DR and DQ, strongly co-occurred. HLA typing was unavailable for some donors at each locus, so association tests used only the typed subset. A later analysis found that TCR association rates varied across HLA loci, with DRB1 alleles showing the most associated TCRs and HLA-C alleles the fewest. In vitro tests confirmed that a few of the cytomegalovirus-associated TCR beta chains recognize cytomegalovirus antigens. CMV serostatus was the only immune exposure information available for the cohort. A group of highly shared sequence variants was considered likely to be a technical artifact of the sequencing pipeline. A later analysis associated 17,000 or so TCR beta sequences with specific HLA alleles at a false discovery rate of 0.05. Correlated functional status among segregating V segments might reflect linkage disequilibrium, but an unknown experimental factor could not be ruled out. Some 15 rarely observed V segments, including chromosome 9 orphons, were excluded from the earlier analysis of about 500 of the donors because counts were too low. This cohort had only TCR beta chains sequenced, and the lack of alpha or paired-chain data limited which features could be detected. In a later genetic analysis, fewer N-insertions in productive TCRs were reported among donors in an Asian-associated ancestry cluster than the approximately 710-donor mean. The study listed 164 TCR beta chains as associated with cytomegalovirus.

CDR1 is given as SGHAT and CDR2 as FQNNGV, both from the germline V gene. Taken from cysteine to phenylalanine, the CDR3 has 14 residues. The entry retains the CDR3 DNA only, 42 bases that are in frame from base 1. V drops 1 base and J drops 10 bases, leaving 14 bases in between. The library relied on the immunoSEQ multiplex PCR assay. A mixture of 60 forward primers for TCR Vbeta segments and 13 reverse primers for TCR Jbeta segments was used in the multiplex PCR. Amplification of the CDR3 region of rearranged TCR beta genes was performed with a multiplex PCR assay on genomic DNA. The Illumina HiSeq System was used to sequence the amplified TCR beta libraries as 87-base-pair reads. The authors' pipeline ran thus. A later analysis counted 75 million to 100 million unique TCR beta chains across the 640 or so repertoires, and roughly 9.9 million of these chains were shared by at least two donors. A nearest-neighbor algorithm error-corrected the raw reads and collapsed the reads into unique sequences, merging closely related sequences to remove PCR and sequencing errors. To assign V, D and J gene segments, CDR3 sequences were aligned to IMGT reference sequences. For a sequence to be retained, at least a six-nucleotide match to both a V gene segment and a J gene segment was required. A rearrangement counted as productive if the CDR3 had no stop codons and remained in frame with V and J, and every other rearrangement counted as non-productive. Following IMGT convention, CDR3 was defined as the stretch from the second conserved V-encoded cysteine up to the conserved J-encoded phenylalanine. The earlier analysis of some 550 of the donors excluded any sequence lacking an unambiguous match to a single V gene segment. An earlier analysis of around 600 of the donors classified V segments as functional when productive rearrangements were above 56.7% and as segregating when the standard deviation between donors was above 5%. A statistical classification framework was built for diagnosing cytomegalovirus status from the catalog of TCR beta chain sequences. V and J gene assignment, in a later analysis, came from comparing TCR nucleotide sequences with IMGT/GENE-DB human TR gene sequences. Using the TCRdist pipeline, a later analysis assigned CDR3 sequences along with most-parsimonious VDJ recombination scenarios. In a later analysis, each TCR beta chain was defined by its CDR3 amino acid sequence together with its V-gene family, and reads without a unique V-gene family were excluded. As a way to deal with suspected cross-contamination and a sequencing artifact, a later analysis dropped roughly 620 nucleotide sequences that were highly shared and had low generation probability. In a later analysis, a clonal expansion index was calculated for each public chain from normalized within-repertoire ranks of inferred template counts. In a later analysis, generation probabilities were computed using a VDJ recombination model fitted to out-of-frame rearrangements, and the results were checked against IGoR. In a later analysis, TCR-TCR, TCR-HLA and TCR-CMV co-occurrence was scored with hypergeometric tests, and a repertoire-size bias correction was applied to TCR pairs. To estimate false discovery rates, a later analysis permuted the HLA or CMV assignments 20 times. In a later analysis, co-occurring TCRs were grouped using DBSCAN, with TCRdist sequence similarity added in when clustering inside HLA-allele-positive subsets. Co-occurrence clustering excluded repertoires with fewer than 30,000 or more than 120,000 public chains, plus five with anomalous nucleotide sharing. The immuneACCESS repertoire file appears here via TCRdb, limited to in-frame rearrangements. These files lack a portion of the clones; in checked studies, under half of the deficit traces to unresolved V genes, and the cause of the others is not known. V and J calls and clone size are as listed in that table; D and trimming were resolved from the DNA. The sample has 120,000 or so clones on record, 80% of them singletons. The ten largest clones add up to 2% to 2.5% of the sample.

The cohort consisted of approximately 690 healthy bone marrow donors. Cohort members were all nominally healthy when sampled, although unrecorded immune exposures were likely present. The donor tested CMV seronegative and was one of the 352 seronegative cohort members. A peripheral blood sample was collected from each donor, and TCR beta sequencing was performed on peripheral blood mononuclear cells. Genomic DNA extraction from the blood cell samples was performed with the Qiagen DNeasy Blood Extraction Kit. On this clone: What this receptor recognizes is not known. Nothing much larger sits one base from this clone, and base qualities are not available.

Sequencing input: PBMCs. The receptor chain draws on TRBV11-2 and TRBJ2-4; too little of a D gene remains to name it. The receptor was derived from a man under 40 in good health and CMV-seronegative. The CDR3 protein is CASSLVRRPTIQYF. The DNA sequence follows: TGTGCCAGCAGCTTAGTAAGGAGACCGACTATTCAGTACTTC.